Given below is one T cell receptor beta chain in context. The sample comes from a study of blood T cell repertoires in COVID-19. This CDR3 has 18 residues. After removal of 5 bases from V and 6 bases from J, the junction contained 18 bases not matched to a gene. Germline-derived CDR1 and CDR2 are SGHVS and FQNEAQ. Method: immunoSEQ multiplex PCR; TCRdb's copy keeps in-frame clones and lacks some. The sample lists some 220,000 clones; roughly 81% were seen once. The receptor comes from a man aged 50 or older with acute or convalescent COVID-19. J is TRBJ2-7 and V is TRBV7-8; TRBD2 matches 11 bases. Sequencing was performed on peripheral blood. CDR3 sequence: CASSPGRLAGSRQREQYF. The CDR3 nucleotides read TGTGCCAGCAGCCCGGGCAGACTAGCGGGATCCCGACAGCGCGAGCAGTACTTC.